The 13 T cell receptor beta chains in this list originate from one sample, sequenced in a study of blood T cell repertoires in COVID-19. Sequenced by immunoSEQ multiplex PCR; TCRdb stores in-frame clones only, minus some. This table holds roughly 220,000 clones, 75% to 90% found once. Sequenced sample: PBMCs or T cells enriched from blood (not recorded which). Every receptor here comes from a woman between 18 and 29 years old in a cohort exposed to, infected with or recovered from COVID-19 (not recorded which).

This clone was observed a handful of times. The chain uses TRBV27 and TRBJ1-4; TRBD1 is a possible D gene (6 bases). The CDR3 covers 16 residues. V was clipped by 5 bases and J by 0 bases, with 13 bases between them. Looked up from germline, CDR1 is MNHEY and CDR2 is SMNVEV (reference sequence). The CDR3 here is CASSDRGASTNEKLFF. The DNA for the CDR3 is TGTGCCAGCAGTGACCGGGGGGCCTCAACTAATGAAAAACTGTTTTTT.

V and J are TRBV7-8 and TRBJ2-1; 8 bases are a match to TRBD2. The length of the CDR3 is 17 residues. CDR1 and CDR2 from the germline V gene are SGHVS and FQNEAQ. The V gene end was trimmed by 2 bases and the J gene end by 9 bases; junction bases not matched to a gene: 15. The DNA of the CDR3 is TGTGCCAGCAGCTTACAAAGACTAGCGACCCCCCGGGGTGAGCAGTTCTTC. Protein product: CASSLQRLATPRGEQFF.

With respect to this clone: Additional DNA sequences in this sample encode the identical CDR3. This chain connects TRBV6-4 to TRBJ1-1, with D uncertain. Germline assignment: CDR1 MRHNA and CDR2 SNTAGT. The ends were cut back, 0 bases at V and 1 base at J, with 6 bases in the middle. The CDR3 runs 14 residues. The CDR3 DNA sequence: TGTGCCAGCAGTGACTCCGACAAGAACACTGAAGCTTTCTTT. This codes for CASSDSDKNTEAFF.

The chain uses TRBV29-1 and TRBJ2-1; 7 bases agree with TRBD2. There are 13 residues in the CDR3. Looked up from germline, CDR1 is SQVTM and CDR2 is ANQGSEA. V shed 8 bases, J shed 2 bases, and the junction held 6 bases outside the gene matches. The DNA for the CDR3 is TGCAGCACCCGAGGGAGGGCCTACAATGAGCAGTTCTTC. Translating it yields CSTRGRAYNEQFF.

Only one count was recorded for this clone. CDR3 residues: CASSLANGVKNTGELFF. In DNA form, the CDR3 reads TGCGCCAGCAGCTTGGCCAACGGGGTTAAGAACACCGGGGAGCTGTTTTTT. The chain couples TRBV5-1 to TRBJ2-2; D might be TRBD2 (5 bases). Per germline, CDR1 SGHRS and CDR2 YFSETQ. V lost 0 bases and J lost 1, with 13 bases in between. The CDR3 spans 17 residues.

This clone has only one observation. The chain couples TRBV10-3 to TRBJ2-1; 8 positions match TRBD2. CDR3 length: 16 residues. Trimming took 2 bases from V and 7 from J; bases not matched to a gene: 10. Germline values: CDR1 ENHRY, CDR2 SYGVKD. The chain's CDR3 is CAISEPRLARHNEQFF. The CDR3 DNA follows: TGTGCCATCAGTGAGCCACGACTAGCGCGACATAATGAGCAGTTCTTC.

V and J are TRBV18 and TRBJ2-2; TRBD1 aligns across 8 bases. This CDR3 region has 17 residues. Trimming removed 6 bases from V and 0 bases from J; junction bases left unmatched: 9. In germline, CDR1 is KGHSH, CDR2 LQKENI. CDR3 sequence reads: CASSPNPDRANTGELFF. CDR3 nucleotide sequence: TGTGCCAGCTCCCCTAACCCGGACAGGGCGAACACCGGGGAGCTGTTTTTT.

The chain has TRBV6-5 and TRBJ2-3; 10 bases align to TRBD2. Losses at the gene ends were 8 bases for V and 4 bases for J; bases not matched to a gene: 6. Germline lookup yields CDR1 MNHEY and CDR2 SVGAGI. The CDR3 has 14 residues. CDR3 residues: CASQAGGPSDTQYF. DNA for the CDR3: TGTGCCAGCCAAGCGGGAGGGCCATCAGATACGCAGTATTTT.

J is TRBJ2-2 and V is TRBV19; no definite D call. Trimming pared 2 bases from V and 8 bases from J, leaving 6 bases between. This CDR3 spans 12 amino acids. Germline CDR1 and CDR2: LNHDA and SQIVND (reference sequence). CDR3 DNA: TGTGCCAGTAGTATAATAGAGGGGGAGCTGTTTTTT. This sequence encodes CASSIIEGELFF. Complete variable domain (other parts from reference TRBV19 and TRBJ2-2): DGGITQSPKYLFRKEGQNVTLSCEQNLNHDAMYWYRQDPGQGLRLIYYSQIVNDFQKGDIAEGYSVSREKKESFPLTVTSAQKNPTAFYLCASSIIEGELFFGEGSRLTVL.

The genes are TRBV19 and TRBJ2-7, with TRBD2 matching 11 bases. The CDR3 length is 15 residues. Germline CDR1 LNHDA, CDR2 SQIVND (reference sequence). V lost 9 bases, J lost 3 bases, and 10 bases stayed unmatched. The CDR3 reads CASSSGTSGYYEQYF. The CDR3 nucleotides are TGTGCCAGCTCATCAGGGACTAGCGGTTACTACGAGCAGTACTTC. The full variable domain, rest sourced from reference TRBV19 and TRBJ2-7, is DGGITQSPKYLFRKEGQNVTLSCEQNLNHDAMYWYRQDPGQGLRLIYYSQIVNDFQKGDIAEGYSVSREKKESFPLTVTSAQKNPTAFYLCASSSGTSGYYEQYFGPGTRLTVT.

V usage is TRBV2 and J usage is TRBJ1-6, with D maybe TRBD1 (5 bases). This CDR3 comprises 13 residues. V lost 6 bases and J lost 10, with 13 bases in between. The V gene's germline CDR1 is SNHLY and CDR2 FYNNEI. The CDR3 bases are TGTGCCAGCAGAATACAGGATGGGTCACCCCTCCACTTT. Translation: CASRIQDGSPLHF.

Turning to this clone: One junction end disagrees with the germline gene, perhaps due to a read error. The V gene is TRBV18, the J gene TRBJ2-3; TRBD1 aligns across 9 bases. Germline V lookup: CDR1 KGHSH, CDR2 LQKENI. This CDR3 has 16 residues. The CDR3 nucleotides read TGTGCCAGCTCACCTGTGGGACAGGGACACACAGATACGCGGTATTTT. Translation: CASSPVGQGHTDTRYF.

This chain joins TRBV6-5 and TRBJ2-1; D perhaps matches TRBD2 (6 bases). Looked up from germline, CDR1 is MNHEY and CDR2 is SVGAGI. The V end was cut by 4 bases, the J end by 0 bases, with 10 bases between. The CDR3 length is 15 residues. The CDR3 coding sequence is TGTGCCAGCAGTTCACCAGCGGGCTCCTACAATGAGCAGTTCTTC. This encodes CASSSPAGSYNEQFF.